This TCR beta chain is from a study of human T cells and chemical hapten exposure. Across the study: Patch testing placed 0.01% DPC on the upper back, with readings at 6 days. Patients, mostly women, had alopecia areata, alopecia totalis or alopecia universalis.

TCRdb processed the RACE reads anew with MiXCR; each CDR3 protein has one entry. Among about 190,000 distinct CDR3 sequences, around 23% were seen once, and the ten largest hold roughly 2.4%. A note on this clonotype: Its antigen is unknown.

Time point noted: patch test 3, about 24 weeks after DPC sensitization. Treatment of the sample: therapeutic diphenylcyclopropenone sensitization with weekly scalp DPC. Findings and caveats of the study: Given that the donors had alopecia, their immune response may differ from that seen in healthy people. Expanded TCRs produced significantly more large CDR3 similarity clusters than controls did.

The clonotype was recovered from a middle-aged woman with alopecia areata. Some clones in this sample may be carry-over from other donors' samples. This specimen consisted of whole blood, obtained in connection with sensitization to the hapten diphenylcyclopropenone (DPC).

This CDR3 is CASSLGTLAVTEQFF. In DNA, the CDR3 is TGTGCCAGCAGTTTAGGGACCCTCGCTGTTACTGAGCAGTTCTTC. The chain is built from TRBV12-3 or TRBV12-4 and TRBJ2-1; D gene uncertain. The CDR3 covers 15 residues. With 1 base removed from V and 9 bases from J, the gap between germline ends came to 16 bases.